This T cell receptor beta chain stems from a study of blood T cell repertoires in COVID-19. Some clones are missing from TCRdb's copy, which holds only in-frame ones; the method was immunoSEQ multiplex PCR. The top ten clones hold less than 2.5% of a sample with 110,000 or so clones, approximately 87% of them seen once. V was clipped by 0 bases and J by 1 base; unmatched bases: 5. CDR1 is MNHEY, CDR2 SVGAGI, per germline. The CDR3 has 16 amino acids. This sequence was found in a woman aged 50 to 60 with acute or convalescent COVID-19. Sequenced material: peripheral blood. This rearrangement joins TRBV6-5 to TRBJ1-1, with TRBD1 identical over 7 bases. CDR3 sequence (DNA): TGTGCCAGCAGTTACTCATATAGGGGGCCGAACACTGAAGCTTTCTTT. Translation: CASSYSYRGPNTEAFF.